Listed here are 17 T cell receptor beta chains from one sample, sequenced in a study of CD8 T cells in Susac syndrome. A quantity of roughly 0.5 to 1 ug RNA underwent reverse transcription using random hexamers. TCRdb reanalysed the immunoSEQ multiplex PCR reads using MiXCR and keeps one entry per CDR3 protein. Here the sample spans around 190,000 distinct CDR3 sequences, about 93% being singletons. Material: CD4+ T cells from PBMCs. The receptors stem from a human donor in good health.

The chain uses TRBV18 and TRBJ2-3, with a weak D call TRBD2 (6 bases). The ends were cut back, 3 bases at V and 2 bases at J, with 12 bases in the middle. Germline CDR1 and CDR2: KGHSH and LQKENI. This CDR3 spans 15 amino acids. The CDR3 DNA reads TGTGCCAGCTCACCCCTGGGCGGGGTCACAGATACGCAGTATTTT. Translating it yields CASSPLGGVTDTQYF.

The rearrangement uses TRBV9 and TRBJ1-2, with D maybe TRBD1 (6 bases). The germline V and J ends were trimmed by 0 bases and 1 base, with 10 bases remaining between them. This CDR3 is 15 amino acids long. Germline V CDR1 and CDR2: SGDLS, YYNGEE. The CDR3 DNA is TGTGCCAGCAGCGTAGGGGGGCAGGGTAACTATGGCTACACCTTC. This sequence encodes CASSVGGQGNYGYTF.

The chain employs TRBV4-1 and TRBJ1-6; the D is unclear. The ends were cut back, 0 bases at V and 9 bases at J, with 6 bases in the middle. Per germline, CDR1 MGHRA and CDR2 YSYEKL. The CDR3 totals 13 residues. CDR3 nucleotides: TGCGCCAGCAGCCAAGATCAGAGTTCACCCCTCCACTTT. It is translated as CASSQDQSSPLHF.

The V gene is TRBV5-4, the J gene TRBJ2-3; possible D gene TRBD2, 5 bases. This CDR3 spans 16 amino acids. Germline V gene lookup returns CDR1 SGHNT and CDR2 YYREEE (reference sequence). V shed 0 bases and J shed 3 bases, with 14 bases lying between them. The CDR3, as DNA: TGTGCCAGCAGCTTGGGTGAGAGGGAATCGACAGATACGCAGTATTTT. This encodes CASSLGERESTDTQYF.

The gene calls are TRBV20-1 and TRBJ1-5, with 9 bases lining up with TRBD1. The CDR3 runs to 14 residues. The ends lost 6 bases at V and 3 bases at J; junction bases unmatched: 6. Germline V CDR1 and CDR2: DFQATT, SNEGSKA (reference sequence). CDR3 coding DNA: TGCAGTGCCGAAAGGACAGGGGTCAATCAGCCCCAGCATTTT. Translated: CSAERTGVNQPQHF.

The V gene is TRBV4-3, the J gene TRBJ2-3; D is ambiguous. Germline values: CDR1 LGHNA, CDR2 YSLEER. Trimming shortened V by 3 bases and J by 1 base, and 8 bases separated the two germline ends. The CDR3 sequence is 14 residues long. The CDR3 coding sequence is TGCGCCAGCAGCCATTCCCTAGGCACAGATACGCAGTATTTT. Protein product: CASSHSLGTDTQYF.

V is TRBV2 and J is TRBJ1-4, with 7 bases identical to TRBD1. The CDR3 contains 17 residues. J lost 0 bases, V lost 3 bases, and 7 bases had no gene match. Germline assignment: CDR1 SNHLY and CDR2 FYNNEI. In DNA, the CDR3 is TGTGCCAGCAGTGAGGGTTTAGGGGGCCCAACTAATGAAAAACTGTTTTTT. This sequence encodes CASSEGLGGPTNEKLFF.

The chain is built from TRBV7-8 and TRBJ2-3, with a possible D match to TRBD2 (5 bases). V was trimmed by 0 bases and J by 1 base, leaving 11 bases between them. Germline lookup yields CDR1 SGHVS and CDR2 FQNEAQ. This CDR3 region has 16 residues. CDR3 coding DNA: TGTGCCAGCAGCTTAGCGCCTAGCACAGGCACAGATACGCAGTATTTT. Encoded protein: CASSLAPSTGTDTQYF.

Notes on this clonotype: Sequence at one end of the junction differs from germline and may be a read error. V gene TRBV3-1 combines with J gene TRBJ2-1; D not resolved. CDR1 LGHDT and CDR2 YNNKEL come from the germline V gene (reference sequence). The CDR3 totals 12 residues. CDR3 region: CASRQDPNEQFF. In DNA, the CDR3 is TGTGCCAGCAGACAAGACCCCAATGAGCAGTTCTTC.

The chain employs TRBV29-1 and TRBJ1-5; D gene ambiguous. The CDR3 covers 12 residues. Germline CDR1 and CDR2: SQVTM and ANQGSEA. Between the trimmed V and J ends, which lost 5 bases and 4 bases, there was a span of 9 bases. CDR3 loop: CSVRVDNQPQHF. The CDR3 bases are TGCAGCGTTCGGGTCGATAATCAGCCCCAGCATTTT.

The chain links TRBV19 to TRBJ1-4; the D is unclear. V was pared by 5 bases and J by 7 bases, with 17 bases between. The CDR3 is 15 residues long. CDR1 is LNHDA and CDR2 is SQIVND in the germline V gene (reference sequence). The DNA for the CDR3 is TGTGCCAGTAGTCCCCGGGGAAACGTCGGTGAAAAACTGTTTTTT. It yields the protein CASSPRGNVGEKLFF.

The chain joins TRBV6-5 to TRBJ1-4; TRBD1 aligns across 9 bases. The ends lost 4 bases at V and 6 bases at J; junction bases unmatched: 3. Germline V CDR1 and CDR2: MNHEY, SVGAGI. The CDR3 runs to 14 residues. The DNA for the CDR3 is TGTGCCAGCAGTTTCGACAGGGGGGATGAAAAACTGTTTTTT. As protein: CASSFDRGDEKLFF.

This chain joins TRBV13 and TRBJ1-2; 11 nucleotides match TRBD1. Trimming removed 5 bases from V and 6 bases from J; junction bases left unmatched: 11. The CDR3 runs 16 residues. Germline V CDR1 and CDR2: PRHDT, FYEKMQ (reference sequence). CDR3 residues: CASSPDRGRGEDGYTF. The CDR3 bases are TGTGCCAGCAGCCCGGACAGGGGGCGAGGGGAAGATGGCTACACCTTC.

This rearrangement joins TRBV13 to TRBJ1-2, with 7 positions matching TRBD1. This CDR3 is built from 13 residues. CDR1 is PRHDT and CDR2 is FYEKMQ in the germline V gene (reference sequence). Trimming removed 6 bases from V and 6 bases from J; junction bases left unmatched: 7. The CDR3 DNA reads as TGTGCCAGCAGTTATAATACAGGGGATGGCTACACCTTC. This gives the protein CASSYNTGDGYTF.

The V gene is TRBV25-1, the J gene TRBJ2-5; D gene unclear. CDR3 length equals 14 residues. Deletions cut 1 base from V and 4 bases from J, with 10 bases between. Looked up from germline, CDR1 is MGHDK and CDR2 is SYGVNS. CDR3 amino acids: CASSESYRRETQYF. CDR3 DNA: TGTGCCAGCAGTGAATCATATCGTCGAGAGACCCAGTACTTC. Full variable domain (missing parts from reference TRBV25-1 and TRBJ2-5): EADIYQTPRYLVIGTGKKITLECSQTMGHDKMYWYQQDPGMELHLIHYSYGVNSTEKGDLSSESTVSRIRTEHFPLTLESARPSHTSQYLCASSESYRRETQYFGPGTRLLVL.

The J gene is TRBJ1-2, the V gene TRBV10-3, with D perhaps matching TRBD1 (5 bases). This CDR3 has 13 amino acids. Germline V gene lookup returns CDR1 ENHRY and CDR2 SYGVKD. V was pared by 8 bases and J by 6 bases, with 16 bases between. The CDR3 coding sequence is TGTGCCATCGGGGCGCAGGGAAAAAATGGCTACACCTTC. Protein sequence: CAIGAQGKNGYTF.

The chain carries TRBV6-5 and TRBJ1-2, with 10 bases aligning to TRBD1. The CDR3 is 15 residues long. Germline V gene data show CDR1 as MNHEY and CDR2 as SVGAGI. The ends lost 0 bases at V and 8 bases at J; junction bases unmatched: 6. CDR3 nucleotide sequence: TGTGCCAGCAGTTACTCCGGGACAGGGGATTACGGCTACACCTTC. Its protein product is CASSYSGTGDYGYTF.